A single sample gave rise to the 9 T cell receptor beta chains below, sequenced in a study of molecular identifiers for immune sequencing clone quantification. A single record per CDR3 protein comes from TCRdb applying MiXCR to the PCR reads. The sample consists of 300,000 to 400,000 distinct CDR3 sequences, 24% of them appearing once. The specimen sequenced was naive CD8+ T cells from blood, with Jurkat cell RNA spiked in. Subset denoted: FACS-sorted CD8+CD4-CCR7+CD45RA+ naive T cells. The receptors come from a human donor in good health. Some libraries in this study had Jurkat cell RNA spiked in.

The V gene is TRBV6-2 or TRBV6-3, the J gene TRBJ2-1, with 11 bases lining up with TRBD2. Germline CDR1 and CDR2: MNHEY and SVGEGT. The J segment lost 7 bases and the V segment lost 1 base, leaving 9 bases of the junction unmatched. The CDR3 has 17 amino acids. In DNA, the CDR3 is TGTGCCAGCAGTTACTTAGTTACTAGCGGGAGAATGAATGAGCAGTTCTTC. Protein: CASSYLVTSGRMNEQFF.

As concerns this clonotype: Possible read error: a much larger clone is one base away. The gene calls are TRBV7-3 and TRBJ2-2; perhaps TRBD2 as D (5 bases). The length of the CDR3 is 13 residues. Per the germline V gene, CDR1 is SGHTA and CDR2 is FQGTGA. The CDR3 DNA reads as TGTGCCAGCAGCTCCGACTCATCCGGGGAGCCGTTTTTT. As protein: CASSSDSSGEPFF.

This chain uses TRBV9 with TRBJ1-4; D is perhaps TRBD1 (5 bases). Germline CDR1 SGDLS, CDR2 YYNGEE. V lost 2 bases to trimming and J lost 6 bases, with 11 bases between them. The CDR3 extends over 14 amino acids. This chain's CDR3 is CASSVGGSDEKLFF. The CDR3, as DNA: TGTGCCAGCAGCGTTGGGGGATCTGATGAAAAACTGTTTTTT. The whole variable domain, filled in from reference TRBV9 and TRBJ1-4, reads DSGVTQTPKHLITATGQRVTLRCSPRSGDLSVYWYQQSLDQGLQFLIQYYNGEERAKGNILERFSAQQFPDLHSELNLSSLELGDSALYFCASSVGGSDEKLFFGSGTQLSVL.

V and J are TRBV12-3 or TRBV12-4 and TRBJ1-2; D unclear. V lost 1 base, J lost 8 bases, and 5 bases lay in between. The CDR3 runs to 11 residues. CDR3 region: CASSLGQGYTF. The CDR3 DNA reads as TGTGCCAGCAGTTTAGGCCAGGGCTACACCTTC.

Regarding this clonotype: Because the CDR3 is missing its conserved closing phenylalanine or tryptophan, this is likely a read error. The rearrangement uses TRBV28 and TRBJ2-4, with TRBD2 matching 7 bases. V gave up 2 bases and J gave up 4 bases; unmatched junction bases: 8. The CDR3 totals 16 residues. Germline V gives CDR1 MDHEN, CDR2 SYDVKM. The CDR3 nucleotides are TGTGCCAGCAGTTTACAACGACCACTAGCGAAAAACATTCAGTACTTA. It is translated as CASSLQRPLAKNIQYL.

This clonotype was detected a few times. The V gene is TRBV7-2, the J gene TRBJ2-1, with 15 positions matching TRBD2. The CDR3 length is 20 residues. From germline, CDR1 is SGHTA and CDR2 FQGNSA. Germline trimming cut 5 bases from V and 0 bases from J; bases unmatched to any gene: 11. CDR3 in amino acids: CASSPTPGLAGGSSYNEQFF. CDR3 in DNA: TGTGCCAGCAGCCCCACTCCGGGACTAGCGGGGGGAAGCTCCTACAATGAGCAGTTCTTC.

This clonotype has at least ten counts. The rearrangement joins TRBV6-2 or TRBV6-3 to TRBJ1-1, with D unresolved. Germline V gene sequence: CDR1 MNHEY, CDR2 SVGEGT. This CDR3 has 15 amino acids. Trimming cost V 8 bases and J 1 base, with 17 bases left between them. CDR3: CASSPFGDRNTEAFF. The CDR3 DNA reads TGTGCCAGCTCCCCGTTCGGGGATCGGAACACTGAAGCTTTCTTT.

The CDR3 is CASSEGRQTQYF. DNA for the CDR3: TGTGCCAGCAGCGAGGGCCGTCAGACCCAGTACTTC. The J gene is TRBJ2-5, the V gene TRBV7-6; perhaps TRBD2 as D (5 bases). Germline assignment: CDR1 SGHVS and CDR2 FNYEAQ. The CDR3 totals 12 residues. V lost 5 bases to trimming and J lost 6 bases, with 10 bases between them.

This clonotype turned up a few times. The V call is TRBV27, the J call TRBJ1-6; D might be TRBD1 (6 bases). Germline V CDR1 and CDR2: MNHEY, SMNVEV (reference sequence). Trimming stripped 8 bases from V and 7 bases from J, with 15 bases between. This CDR3 region has 14 residues. The CDR3, as DNA: TGTGCCAGCTTCGGAGGGGGGGGAAATTCACCCCTCCACTTT. This gives the protein CASFGGGGNSPLHF.